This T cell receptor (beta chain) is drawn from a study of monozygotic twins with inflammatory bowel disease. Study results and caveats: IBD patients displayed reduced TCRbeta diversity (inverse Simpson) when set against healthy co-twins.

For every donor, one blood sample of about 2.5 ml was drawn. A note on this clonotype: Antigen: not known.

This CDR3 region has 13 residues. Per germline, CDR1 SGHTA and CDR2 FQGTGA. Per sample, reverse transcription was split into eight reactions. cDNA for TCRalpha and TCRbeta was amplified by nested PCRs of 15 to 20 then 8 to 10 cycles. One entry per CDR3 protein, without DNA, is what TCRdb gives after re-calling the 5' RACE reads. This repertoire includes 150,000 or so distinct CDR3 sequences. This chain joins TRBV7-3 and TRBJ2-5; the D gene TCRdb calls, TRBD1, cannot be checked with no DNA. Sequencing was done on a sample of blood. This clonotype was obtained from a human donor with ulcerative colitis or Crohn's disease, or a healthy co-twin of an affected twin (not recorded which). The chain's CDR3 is CASSPGVQETQYF.